A selection of T cell receptor beta chains follows, all from one sample in a study of shared clonotypes between healthy human individuals. The protocol was immunoSEQ multiplex PCR, while the TCRdb copy is restricted to in-frame clones and leaves out a portion. The profile shows about 480,000 clones, over 75% of them singletons. The specimen sequenced was PBMCs. The receptors shown here come from a woman in her thirties or forties in good health. Some clones in this sample may be carry-over from other donors' samples. Both conserved end residues are part of each CDR3. The order of the fields is clone size, V gene, J gene, D gene, CDR3 DNA, CDR3 protein. The D gene is left open where the match is weak. Where a row states a size, it is once, few, many or the class of an expanded clone; other rows omit it.

>-|TRBV7-9|TRBJ2-3|TRBD2
TGTGCCAGCAGCCCTAGCGGCGCCACAGATACGCAGTATTTT
CASSPSGATDTQYF
>-|TRBV28|TRBJ1-1|-
TGTGCCAGCAGTTCAAAAAAACAGGGATTCGGGGTAAACACTGAAGCTTTCTTT
CASSSKKQGFGVNTEAFF
>-|TRBV11-2|TRBJ2-7|-
TGTGCCAGCAGCCCCGCCTACGAGCAGTACTTC
CASSPAYEQYF
>-|TRBV5-4|TRBJ2-3|-
TGTGCCAGCAGCTTGGAAGATACGCAGTATTTT
CASSLEDTQYF
>-|TRBV6-6|TRBJ1-4|-
TGTGCCAGCAGTTACTCCGCAGGAACTAATGAAAAACTGTTTTTT
CASSYSAGTNEKLFF
>-|TRBV6-1|TRBJ2-4|TRBD1
TGTGCCAGCAGTGAGCAGGGGGCGGGCGACATTCAGTACTTC
CASSEQGAGDIQYF
>-|TRBV5-1|TRBJ1-3|-
TGCGCCAGCAGGCCTGGGGCGCGGGGAAACACCATATATTTT
CASRPGARGNTIYF
>-|TRBV5-6|TRBJ2-7|TRBD2
TGTGCCAGCAGCTTGGTGCCTAGCGGGATTTACGAGCAGTACTTC
CASSLVPSGIYEQYF
>-|TRBV7-3|TRBJ2-6|TRBD2
TGTGCCAGCAGCTTTCCGGGACTAGACGTCCTGACTTTC
CASSFPGLDVLTF
>-|TRBV4-3|TRBJ1-4|-
TGCGCCAGCAGTAGAACAGTAGTGAATGAAAAACTGTTTTTT
CASSRTVVNEKLFF
>-|TRBV5-1|TRBJ2-5|-
TGCGCCAGCACGGGGACTGCAAGAGAGACCCAGTACTTC
CASTGTARETQYF
>many|TRBV18|TRBJ2-1|TRBD1
TGTGCCAGCTCAAAAGGACAGGGTTCTTACAATGAGCAGTTCTTC
CASSKGQGSYNEQFF
>-|TRBV11-2|TRBJ2-7|TRBD2
TGTGCCAGCAGCCCTCATTCCGGGACTAGCGGATCCTACGAGCAGTACTTC
CASSPHSGTSGSYEQYF
>-|TRBV28|TRBJ1-3|TRBD1
TGTGCCAGCAGAGAGGGACAGGGAGGAAACACCATATATTTT
CASREGQGGNTIYF
>few|TRBV4-2|TRBJ1-1|TRBD1
TGTGCCAGCAGCCAAGCCGGGACAGGGGCCACTGAAGCTTTCTTT
CASSQAGTGATEAFF
>-|TRBV7-7|TRBJ2-5|TRBD2
TGTGCTAGCAGCTTGGGATTGACTAGCGGCCAAGAGACCCAGTACTTC
CASSLGLTSGQETQYF
>-|TRBV7-6|TRBJ2-2|TRBD1
TGTGCCAGCAGCTCCCAGACAGGGAGGAACACCGGGGAGCTGTTTTTT
CASSSQTGRNTGELFF
>few|TRBV11-2|TRBJ1-3|-
TGTGCCAGCAGCTTAGCCGGGGATCTCGGAAACACCATATATTTT
CASSLAGDLGNTIYF
>-|TRBV30|TRBJ1-5|TRBD1
TGTGCCTGGAGTCGGACAGGGGTTCAGCCCCAGCATTTT
CAWSRTGVQPQHF
>once|TRBV11-2|TRBJ2-7|-
TGTGCCAGCAGCTTATTTAGCGGCCCCTACGAGCAGTACTTC
CASSLFSGPYEQYF
>-|TRBV27|TRBJ2-1|TRBD2
TGTGCCAGCAGTACCGGGACTAGCGGGAGGATACCGGGGAATGAGCAGTTCTTC
CASSTGTSGRIPGNEQFF
>-|TRBV2|TRBJ2-6|-
TGTGCCACCAAAGGGGTGCCTGGGGCCAACGTCCTGACTTTC
CATKGVPGANVLTF
>-|TRBV5-5|TRBJ1-2|-
TGTGCCAGCAGGCGAGACAGTCCTAACTATGGCTACACCTTC
CASRRDSPNYGYTF
>-|TRBV12-2|TRBJ2-5|-
TGTGCAAGTCGCTTAGCCTGGGGACTAGCGGCCGAGGGGAAGTGGAAAGAGACCCAGTACTTC
CASRLAWGLAAEGKWKETQYF
>-|TRBV30|TRBJ2-1|TRBD2
TGTGCCTGGAGTCTCACTAGCGGGAGTGCGAATGAGCAGTTCTTC
CAWSLTSGSANEQFF
>-|TRBV6-5|TRBJ2-2|-
TGTGCCAGCTTCCTGGGACCGAACACCGGGGAGCTGTTTTTT
CASFLGPNTGELFF
>-|TRBV10-3|TRBJ2-1|TRBD2
TGTGCCATCAGTCTCGGGACTAGCGGGGTCGATGAGCAGTTCTTC
CAISLGTSGVDEQFF
>-|TRBV10-3|TRBJ2-2|-
TGTGCCGCCCAGGACCACCCTACTACCGGGGAGCTGTTTTTT
CAAQDHPTTGELFF
>-|TRBV2|TRBJ1-2|-
TGTGCCAGCAGCAACCGGGACAACTATGGCTACACCTTC
CASSNRDNYGYTF
>-|TRBV4-1|TRBJ1-2|TRBD1
TGCGCCAGCAGCTCTCGGACAGGGTCCTATGGCTACACCTTC
CASSSRTGSYGYTF
>-|TRBV28|TRBJ2-7|-
TGTGCCAGCAGCCCGCAGAGAATCTACGAGCAGTACTTC
CASSPQRIYEQYF
>few|TRBV19|TRBJ1-4|TRBD1
TGTGCCAGTAGTAAAAACAGGGGGCGCGGCGAAAAACTGTTTTTT
CASSKNRGRGEKLFF
>-|TRBV10-3|TRBJ2-7|TRBD1
TGTGCCATCAGTGTGGGACAGGCCGACGAGCAGTACTTC
CAISVGQADEQYF
>few|TRBV28|TRBJ1-4|-
TGTGCCAGCAGTTCCTATGGAGGGGATGAAAAACTGTTTTTT
CASSSYGGDEKLFF
>-|TRBV29-1|TRBJ2-1|TRBD2
TGCAGCGTACCCGGGACCGGAGCGGGAATTATCGATGAGCAGTTCTTC
CSVPGTGAGIIDEQFF
>-|TRBV7-3|TRBJ2-2|TRBD1
TGTGCCAGCAGCACAGGGGCCGGGGAGCTGTTTTTT
CASSTGAGELFF
>few|TRBV2|TRBJ1-5|TRBD1
TGTGCCAGCAGGAGACAGGGGTATGGCAATCAGCCCCAGCATTTT
CASRRQGYGNQPQHF